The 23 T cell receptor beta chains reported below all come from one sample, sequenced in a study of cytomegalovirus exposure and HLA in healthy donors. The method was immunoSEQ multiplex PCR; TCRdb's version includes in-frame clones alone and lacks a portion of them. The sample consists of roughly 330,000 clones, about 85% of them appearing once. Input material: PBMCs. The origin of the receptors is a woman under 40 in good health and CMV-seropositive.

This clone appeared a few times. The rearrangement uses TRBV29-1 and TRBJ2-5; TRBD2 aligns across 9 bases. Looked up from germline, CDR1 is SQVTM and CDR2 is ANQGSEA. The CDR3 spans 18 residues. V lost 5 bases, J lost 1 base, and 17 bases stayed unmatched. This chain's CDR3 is CSVSRVRGSGGSQETQYF. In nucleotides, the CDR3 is TGCAGCGTTTCAAGGGTTAGAGGGAGCGGGGGGAGCCAAGAGACCCAGTACTTC.

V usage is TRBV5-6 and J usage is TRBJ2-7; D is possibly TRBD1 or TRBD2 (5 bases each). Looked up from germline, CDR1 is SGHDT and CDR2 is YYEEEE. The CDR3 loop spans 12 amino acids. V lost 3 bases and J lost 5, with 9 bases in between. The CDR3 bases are TGTGCCAGCAGCTATGGGACCCACGAGCAGTACTTC. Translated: CASSYGTHEQYF.

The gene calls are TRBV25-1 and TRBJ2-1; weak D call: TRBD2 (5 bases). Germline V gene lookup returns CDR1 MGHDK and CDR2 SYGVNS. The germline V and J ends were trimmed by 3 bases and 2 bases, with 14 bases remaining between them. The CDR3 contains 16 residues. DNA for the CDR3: TGTGCCAGCAGTGACCCTGTTCTAGCCGCCTACAATGAGCAGTTCTTC. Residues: CASSDPVLAAYNEQFF.

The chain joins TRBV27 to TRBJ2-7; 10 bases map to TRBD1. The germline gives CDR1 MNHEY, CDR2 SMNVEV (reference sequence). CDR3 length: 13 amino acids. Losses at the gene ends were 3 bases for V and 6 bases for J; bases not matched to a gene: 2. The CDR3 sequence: CASSFGTGAEQYF. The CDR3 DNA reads TGTGCCAGCAGTTTCGGGACAGGGGCCGAGCAGTACTTC.

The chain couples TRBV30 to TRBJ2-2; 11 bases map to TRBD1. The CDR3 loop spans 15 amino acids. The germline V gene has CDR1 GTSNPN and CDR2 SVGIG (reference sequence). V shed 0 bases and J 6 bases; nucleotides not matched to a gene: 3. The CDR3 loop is CAWSVDRGRAGELFF. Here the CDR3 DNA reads TGTGCCTGGAGTGTGGACAGGGGGCGCGCCGGGGAGCTGTTTTTT.

CDR3 nucleotides: TGTGCCAGCAGCAAGGGACAGTCCTACGAGCAGTACTTC. Protein: CASSKGQSYEQYF. This chain uses TRBV7-7 with TRBJ2-7; TRBD1 aligns across 7 bases. The junction had 2 bases not matched to a gene; V was cut back by 5 bases and J by 1 base. CDR1 is SSHAT, CDR2 FNYEAQ, per germline (reference sequence). This CDR3 is 13 amino acids long.

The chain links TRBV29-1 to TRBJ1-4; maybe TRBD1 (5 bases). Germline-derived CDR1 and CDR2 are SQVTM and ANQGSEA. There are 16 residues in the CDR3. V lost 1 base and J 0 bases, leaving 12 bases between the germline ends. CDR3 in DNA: TGCAGCGTTGAAGCAGGGTGGGGAACAACTAATGAAAAACTGTTTTTT. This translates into CSVEAGWGTTNEKLFF.

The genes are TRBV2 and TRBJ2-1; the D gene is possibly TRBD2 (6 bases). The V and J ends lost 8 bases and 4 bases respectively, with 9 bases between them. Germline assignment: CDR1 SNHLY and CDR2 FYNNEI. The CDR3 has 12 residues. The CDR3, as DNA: TGTGCCAGCCGGGACTCGTACAATGAGCAGTTCTTC. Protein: CASRDSYNEQFF.

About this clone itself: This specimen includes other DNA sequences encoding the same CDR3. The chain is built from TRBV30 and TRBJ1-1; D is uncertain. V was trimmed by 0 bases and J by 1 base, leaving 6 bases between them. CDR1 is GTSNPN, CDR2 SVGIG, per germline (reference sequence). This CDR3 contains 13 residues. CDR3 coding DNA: TGTGCCTGGAGTGTATTGGGGAACACTGAAGCTTTCTTT. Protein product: CAWSVLGNTEAFF.

The CDR3 reads CSARTGSTIQYF. The CDR3 DNA reads as TGCAGCGCCAGGACAGGGTCGACCATTCAGTACTTC. The chain couples TRBV29-1 to TRBJ2-4, with TRBD1 matching over 8 bases. From germline, CDR1 is SQVTM and CDR2 ANQGSEA. The ends lost 7 bases at V and 9 bases at J; junction bases unmatched: 8. CDR3 length: 12 amino acids.

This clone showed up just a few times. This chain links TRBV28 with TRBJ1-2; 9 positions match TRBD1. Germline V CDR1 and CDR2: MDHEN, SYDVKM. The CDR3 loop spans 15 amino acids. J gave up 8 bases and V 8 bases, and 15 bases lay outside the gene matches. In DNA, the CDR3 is TGTGCCAGCCTTAGTCCCGGGACAGGGTTAAGGGGCTACACCTTC. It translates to CASLSPGTGLRGYTF.

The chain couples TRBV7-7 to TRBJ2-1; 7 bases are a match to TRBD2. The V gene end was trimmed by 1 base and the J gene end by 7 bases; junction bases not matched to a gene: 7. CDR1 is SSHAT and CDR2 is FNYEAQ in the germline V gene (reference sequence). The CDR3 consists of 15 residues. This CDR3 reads CASSLGAGVKNEQFF. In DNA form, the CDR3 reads TGTGCCAGCAGCTTAGGGGCGGGAGTTAAGAATGAGCAGTTCTTC. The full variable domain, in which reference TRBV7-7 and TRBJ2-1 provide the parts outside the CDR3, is GAGVSQSPRYKVTKRGQDVTLRCDPISSHATLYWYQQALGQGPEFLTYFNYEAQPDKSGLPSDRFSAERPEGSISTLTIQRTEQRDSAMYRCASSLGAGVKNEQFFGPGTRLTVL.

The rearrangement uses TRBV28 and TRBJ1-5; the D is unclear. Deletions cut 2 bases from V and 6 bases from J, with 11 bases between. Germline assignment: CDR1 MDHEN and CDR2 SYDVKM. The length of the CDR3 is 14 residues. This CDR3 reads CASSLGEGVQPQHF. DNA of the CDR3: TGTGCCAGCAGTTTAGGGGAGGGAGTTCAGCCCCAGCATTTT.

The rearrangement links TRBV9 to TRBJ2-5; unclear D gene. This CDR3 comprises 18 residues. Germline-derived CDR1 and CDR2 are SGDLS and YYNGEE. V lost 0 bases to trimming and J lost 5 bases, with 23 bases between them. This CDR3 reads CASSVGTVGGGVGETQYF. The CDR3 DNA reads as TGTGCCAGCAGCGTAGGGACGGTCGGCGGCGGAGTAGGTGAGACCCAGTACTTC.

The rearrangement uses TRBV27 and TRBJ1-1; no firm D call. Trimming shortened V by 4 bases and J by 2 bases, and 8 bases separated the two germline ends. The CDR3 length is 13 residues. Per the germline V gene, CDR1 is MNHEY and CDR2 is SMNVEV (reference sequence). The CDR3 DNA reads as TGTGCCAGCAGTTGGGTCGGAAACACTGAAGCTTTCTTT. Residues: CASSWVGNTEAFF.

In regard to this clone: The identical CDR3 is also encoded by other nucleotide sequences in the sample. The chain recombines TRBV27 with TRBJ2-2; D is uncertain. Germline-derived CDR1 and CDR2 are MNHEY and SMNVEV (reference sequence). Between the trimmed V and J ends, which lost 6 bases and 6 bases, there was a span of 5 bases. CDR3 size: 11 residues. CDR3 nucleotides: TGTGCCAGCAGCCTGGCCGGGGAGCTGTTTTTT. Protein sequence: CASSLAGELFF.

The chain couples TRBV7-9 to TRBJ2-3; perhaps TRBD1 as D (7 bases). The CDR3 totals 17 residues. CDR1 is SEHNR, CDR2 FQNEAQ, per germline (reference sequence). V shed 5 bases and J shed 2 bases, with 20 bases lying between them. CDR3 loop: CASSGGTASWATDTQYF. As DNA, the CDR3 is TGTGCCAGCAGCGGGGGGACAGCCTCTTGGGCCACAGATACGCAGTATTTT.

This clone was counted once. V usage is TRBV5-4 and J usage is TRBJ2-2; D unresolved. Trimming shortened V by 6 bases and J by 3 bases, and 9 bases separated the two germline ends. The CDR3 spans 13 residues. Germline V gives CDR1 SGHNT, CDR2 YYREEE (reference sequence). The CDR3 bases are TGTGCCAGCATTCAGCAGGACACCGGGGAGCTGTTTTTT. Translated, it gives CASIQQDTGELFF.

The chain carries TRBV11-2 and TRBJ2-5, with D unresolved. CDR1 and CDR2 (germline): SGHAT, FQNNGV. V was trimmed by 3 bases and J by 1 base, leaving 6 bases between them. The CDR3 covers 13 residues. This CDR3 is CASSFMGQETQYF. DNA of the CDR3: TGTGCCAGCAGCTTTATGGGCCAAGAGACCCAGTACTTC.

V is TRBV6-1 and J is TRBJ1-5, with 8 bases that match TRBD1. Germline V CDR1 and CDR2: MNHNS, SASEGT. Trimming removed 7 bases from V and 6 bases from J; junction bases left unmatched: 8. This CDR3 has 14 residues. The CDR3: CASTETGEAQPQHF. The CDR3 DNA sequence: TGTGCCAGCACCGAGACAGGGGAGGCTCAGCCCCAGCATTTT.

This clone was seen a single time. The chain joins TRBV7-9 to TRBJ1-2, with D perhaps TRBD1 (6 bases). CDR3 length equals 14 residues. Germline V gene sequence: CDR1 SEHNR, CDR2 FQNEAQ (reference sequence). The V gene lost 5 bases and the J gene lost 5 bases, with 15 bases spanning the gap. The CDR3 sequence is CASSEDSGGYGYTF. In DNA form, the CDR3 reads TGTGCCAGCAGCGAGGACAGCGGTGGATATGGCTACACCTTC.

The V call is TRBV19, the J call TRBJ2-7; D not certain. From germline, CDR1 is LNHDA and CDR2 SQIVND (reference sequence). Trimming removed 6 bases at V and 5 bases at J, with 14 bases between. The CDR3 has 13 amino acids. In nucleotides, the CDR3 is TGTGCCAGTAGCCTATCGGACCTCCACGAGCAGTACTTC. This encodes CASSLSDLHEQYF.

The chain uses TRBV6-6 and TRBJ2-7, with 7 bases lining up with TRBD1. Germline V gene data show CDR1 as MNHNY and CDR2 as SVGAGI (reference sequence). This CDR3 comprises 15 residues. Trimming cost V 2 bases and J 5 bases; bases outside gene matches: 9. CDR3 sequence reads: CASSYLAKQGNEQYF. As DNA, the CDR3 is TGTGCCAGCAGTTACCTAGCAAAACAGGGGAACGAGCAGTACTTC.